Listed below are T cell receptor beta chains from one sample, sequenced in a study of cytotoxic CD8 clonotypes in ibrutinib-treated CLL. Libraries were prepared by immunoSEQ multiplex PCR; TCRdb keeps only in-frame clonotypes and omits some of them. The sample yields some 130,000 clones, 75% to 90% seen once. Sequencing was performed on PBMCs, taken after 24 months of ibrutinib treatment. These receptors were obtained from a human donor with chronic lymphocytic leukemia. The CDR3 runs from the conserved cysteine through the conserved F or W. The D gene is left open where the match is weak. Not all rows give a size; the values are once, few, many and, for expanded clones, a class.

j_call clone_size d_call v_call cdr3_aa cdr3_nt
TRBJ2-7 . . TRBV29-1 CSVEELVLGGEQYF TGCAGCGTTGAAGAGTTAGTACTTGGTGGCGAGCAGTACTTC
TRBJ2-2 . TRBD2 TRBV19 CASSITAMTGTKNTGELFF TGTGCCAGTAGTATTACCGCTATGACCGGGACTAAGAACACCGGGGAGCTGTTTTTT
TRBJ2-7 . . TRBV27 CASGVRARAYEQYF TGTGCCAGCGGTGTGAGAGCCAGAGCCTACGAGCAGTACTTC
TRBJ2-3 . . TRBV28 CASSPAHLSTDTQYF TGTGCCAGCAGTCCCGCACACCTTAGCACAGATACGCAGTATTTT
TRBJ2-2 . . TRBV11-2 CASSRIRVGGANTGELFF TGTGCCAGCAGCAGGATTAGGGTCGGGGGCGCGAACACCGGGGAGCTGTTTTTT
TRBJ2-1 . . TRBV19 CASSPLQVPNEQFF TGTGCCAGTAGTCCCTTGCAGGTACCCAATGAGCAGTTCTTC
TRBJ2-1 . . TRBV12-5 CASGLEGPREQFF TGTGCTAGTGGTTTGGAGGGGCCAAGAGAGCAGTTCTTC
TRBJ1-4 . . TRBV28 CASSLGGRNEKLFF TGTGCCAGCAGTTTAGGCGGAAGAAATGAAAAACTGTTTTTT
TRBJ1-2 . TRBD1 TRBV6-5 CASRTGQGAYGYTF TGTGCCAGCAGAACAGGACAGGGAGCCTATGGCTACACCTTC
TRBJ2-1 . TRBD2 TRBV5-6 CASSLLAGGKSSYNEQFF TGTGCCAGCAGCTTATTAGCGGGAGGCAAGAGCTCCTACAATGAGCAGTTCTTC
TRBJ2-7 . . TRBV7-2 CASSSSSLTYEQYF TGTGCCAGCAGCTCCAGTAGCCTCACCTACGAGCAGTACTTC
TRBJ2-5 . TRBD2 TRBV25-1 CASSAPGGAGRETQYF TGTGCCAGCAGTGCACCGGGGGGGGCAGGCCGTGAGACCCAGTACTTC
TRBJ1-2 . . TRBV30 CAWSVQGISGVYGYTF TGTGCCTGGAGTGTACAAGGGATCAGTGGGGTCTATGGCTACACCTTC
TRBJ1-2 few . TRBV6-5 CASRPLNRYGYTF TGTGCCAGCAGGCCACTGAATCGCTATGGCTACACCTTC
TRBJ2-4 . . TRBV19 CAVGGGGSAKNIQYF TGTGCCGTAGGGGGAGGGGGTTCAGCCAAAAACATTCAGTACTTC
TRBJ2-5 once . TRBV19 CASSIRGNLETQYF TGTGCCAGTAGTATAAGAGGAAACCTAGAGACCCAGTACTTC
TRBJ2-1 . . TRBV19 CASSRVNNEQFF TGTGCCAGTAGTAGAGTAAACAATGAGCAGTTCTTC
TRBJ2-3 . . TRBV7-9 CASSHRDSAQYF TGTGCCAGCAGCCACCGGGACTCGGCGCAGTATTTT
TRBJ2-7 . . TRBV14 CASSPLGGLSSPYEQYF TGTGCCAGCAGCCCTCTCGGGGGCTTATCCAGCCCCTACGAGCAGTACTTC
TRBJ2-7 . . TRBV6-6 CASREGAQGEQYF TGTGCCAGCAGAGAGGGCGCCCAAGGCGAGCAGTACTTC
TRBJ2-3 few . TRBV11-3 CASSRRRDDTQYF TGTGCCAGCAGTCGTAGAAGGGATGATACGCAGTATTTT
TRBJ1-1 once . TRBV2 CASSEGGLLTEAFF TGTGCCAGCAGTGAAGGGGGTTTGTTGACTGAAGCTTTCTTT
TRBJ2-1 . TRBD2 TRBV28 CASSPSGGSDEQFF TGTGCCAGCAGCCCTAGCGGGGGGTCAGATGAGCAGTTCTTC
TRBJ2-7 . . TRBV6-5 CASRVRGSSYEQYF TGTGCCAGCAGGGTGAGGGGGAGCTCCTACGAGCAGTACTTC
TRBJ2-1 . TRBD2 TRBV27 CASSHGGSYNEQFF TGTGCCAGCAGTCACGGGGGGTCCTACAATGAGCAGTTCTTC
TRBJ1-4 . . TRBV11-2 CASSPSSQGYEKLFF TGTGCCAGCAGCCCGAGTTCACAGGGTTATGAAAAACTGTTTTTT
TRBJ2-5 . . TRBV5-1 CASSRDTAQETQYF TGCGCCAGCAGCAGGGACACAGCCCAAGAGACCCAGTACTTC
TRBJ1-1 . TRBD1 TRBV5-6 CASSPRGLPRTEAFF TGTGCCAGCAGCCCCAGGGGGCTCCCACGGACTGAAGCTTTCTTT
TRBJ1-2 . TRBD1 TRBV29-1 CSVGGQNYGYTF TGCAGCGTGGGGGGACAGAACTATGGCTACACCTTC
TRBJ1-5 . . TRBV19 CASDSFERRQPQHF TGTGCCAGCGACAGCTTCGAGAGGAGACAGCCCCAGCATTTT
TRBJ2-5 . . TRBV6-1 CATRPGQFQETQYF TGTGCCACCCGACCTGGCCAGTTCCAAGAGACCCAGTACTTC
TRBJ1-1 many TRBD1 TRBV5-4 CASSPRTGMNTEAFF TGTGCCAGCAGCCCGCGGACAGGAATGAACACTGAAGCTTTCTTT
TRBJ2-2 . . TRBV5-6 CASSSPRTWESNTGELFF TGTGCCAGCAGCTCCCCTCGGACGTGGGAATCGAACACCGGGGAGCTGTTTTTT
TRBJ2-1 once . TRBV9 CASSVEGGLSSYNEQFF TGTGCCAGCAGCGTAGAGGGGGGGCTTAGCTCCTACAATGAGCAGTTCTTC
TRBJ2-7 . TRBD1 TRBV10-1 CASNRGQHYEQYF TGCGCCAGCAACAGGGGACAGCACTACGAGCAGTACTTC
TRBJ1-4 . . TRBV30 CAWATGQSVNEKLFF TGTGCCTGGGCGACCGGACAGTCCGTAAATGAAAAACTGTTTTTT
TRBJ1-6 . . TRBV15 CATSRDRLGNSPLHF TGTGCCACCAGCAGAGATCGTTTGGGTAATTCACCCCTCCACTTT
TRBJ1-2 . TRBD1 TRBV9 CASSTGGFIGYTF TGTGCCAGCAGCACAGGGGGCTTTATTGGCTACACCTTC
TRBJ2-5 . TRBD2 TRBV7-2 CASSLRGGPQYF TGTGCCAGCAGCCTCCGGGGGGGGCCCCAGTACTTC
TRBJ2-6 few . TRBV27 CASSWGAQGSGANVLTF TGTGCCAGCAGTTGGGGCGCCCAGGGCTCTGGGGCCAACGTCCTGACTTTC
TRBJ2-6 . . TRBV25-1 CASSDPLDSSSGANVLTF TGTGCCAGCAGTGATCCCCTGGACAGTAGCTCTGGGGCCAACGTCCTGACTTTC
TRBJ2-7 . . TRBV5-1 CASSSSGVPYEQYF TGCGCCAGCAGCTCATCAGGGGTCCCATACGAGCAGTACTTC
TRBJ2-3 . TRBD1 TRBV19 CASSSYPLTGETDTQYF TGTGCCAGTAGTTCCTACCCGCTGACAGGGGAGACAGATACGCAGTATTTT
TRBJ1-1 . . TRBV7-3 CASSFYRNTEAFF TGTGCCAGCAGCTTTTATAGGAACACTGAAGCTTTCTTT
TRBJ2-7 . . TRBV27 CASTGTATYEQYF TGTGCCAGCACCGGGACCGCTACCTACGAGCAGTACTTC
TRBJ1-5 few . TRBV7-2 CASSLSGDVPQHF TGTGCCAGCAGCTTATCCGGGGATGTGCCCCAGCATTTT
TRBJ2-5 . TRBD2 TRBV4-2 CASSQETGRAGGRETQYF TGTGCCAGCAGCCAAGAGACTGGTCGAGCGGGGGGAAGAGAGACCCAGTACTTC
TRBJ1-1 . . TRBV28 CASSFIVRKALGTEAFF TGTGCCAGCAGTTTTATTGTTCGGAAGGCCCTGGGCACTGAAGCTTTCTTT
TRBJ1-2 . . TRBV11-2 CASSPLIAGRYYGYTF TGTGCCAGCAGCCCCCTGATCGCAGGGCGGTACTATGGCTACACCTTC
TRBJ1-2 . . TRBV28 CASRQGREGYTF TGTGCCAGCCGGCAGGGACGGGAAGGCTACACCTTC
TRBJ2-2 . . TRBV6-1 CASSELGTRDTGELFF TGTGCCAGCAGTGAACTCGGGACAAGGGACACCGGGGAGCTGTTTTTT
TRBJ2-2 . . TRBV7-2 CASSSITGELFF TGTGCCAGCAGCTCAATAACCGGGGAGCTGTTTTTT